The sequence of this T cell receptor (beta chain) was determined in a study of CD8 T cells in Susac syndrome. The multiple sclerosis control group consisted of treatment-naive patients whose relapsing-remitting disease, which was either stable or active, fulfilled revised McDonald criteria. Negative isolation yielded the CD8+ and CD4+ T cells, while FACS enriched the TEMRA cells. V lost 5 bases and J lost 3, with 8 bases in between. Germline V gives CDR1 SGHVS, CDR2 FQNEAQ. The CDR3 runs to 14 residues. A quantity of roughly 0.5 to 1 ug RNA underwent reverse transcription using random hexamers. The amplification used immunoSEQ multiplex PCR on TCR beta CDR3; it spanned 54 Vbeta and 13 Jbeta. TCRdb recomputed calls from the immunoSEQ multiplex PCR reads with MiXCR, one row per CDR3 protein. The sample has around 130,000 distinct CDR3 sequences; around nine tenths are singletons.

V and J are TRBV7-8 and TRBJ2-6, with D tentatively TRBD1 (5 bases). This sequence was found in a human donor with multiple sclerosis. The material sequenced was CD8+ T cells from PBMCs. The CDR3 loop reads CASSQGVGANVLTF. The CDR3 DNA follows: TGTGCCAGCAGCCAAGGGGTTGGGGCCAACGTCCTGACTTTC.